Each of the 14 T cell receptor beta chains below was sequenced from the same sample in a study of radiotherapy plus CTLA-4 blockade in lung cancer. This table comes from immunoSEQ multiplex PCR, and its TCRdb copy is limited to in-frame clones, with some not included. This sample has tens of thousands of clones, with roughly 83% found just once. Sequencing used peripheral blood, obtained from a patient treated with radiotherapy plus ipilimumab. Receptors were obtained from a human donor with non-small cell lung cancer that progressed on radiotherapy plus ipilimumab.

This chain links TRBV27 with TRBJ1-1; weak D call: TRBD1 (6 bases). Germline lookup yields CDR1 MNHEY and CDR2 SMNVEV (reference sequence). The CDR3 length is 13 residues. Trimming removed 4 bases at V and 4 bases at J, with 10 bases between. This CDR3 reads CASSSRDTTEAFF. CDR3 nucleotides: TGTGCCAGCAGTTCCCGGGACACCACTGAAGCTTTCTTT.

The chain carries TRBV9 and TRBJ2-3, with 11 nucleotides matching TRBD2. V shed 2 bases and J 2 bases; nucleotides not matched to a gene: 4. Germline assignment: CDR1 SGDLS and CDR2 YYNGEE. The CDR3 has 16 amino acids. The DNA of the CDR3 is TGTGCCAGCAGCGTTCGACTAGCGGGGTCCACAGATACGCAGTATTTT. It yields the protein CASSVRLAGSTDTQYF. The whole variable domain, filled in from reference TRBV9 and TRBJ2-3, reads DSGVTQTPKHLITATGQRVTLRCSPRSGDLSVYWYQQSLDQGLQFLIQYYNGEERAKGNILERFSAQQFPDLHSELNLSSLELGDSALYFCASSVRLAGSTDTQYFGPGTRLTVL.

This chain uses TRBV6-6 with TRBJ2-2, with D perhaps given as TRBD1 or TRBD2 (5 bases each). CDR1 and CDR2 (germline): MNHNY, SVGAGI (reference sequence). The CDR3 is 13 residues long. Trimming removed 1 base from V and 5 bases from J, with 5 bases in between. The CDR3 sequence: CASSYWGTGELFF. CDR3 in DNA: TGTGCCAGCAGTTACTGGGGGACCGGGGAGCTGTTTTTT.

The rearrangement links TRBV28 to TRBJ1-3; the match to TRBD1 covers 9 bases. Trimming at V came to 5 bases and at J to 3 bases, leaving 8 bases not matched to a gene. The CDR3 has 16 residues. Germline V gene lookup returns CDR1 MDHEN and CDR2 SYDVKM. CDR3 in amino acids: CASSNHRGRVGNTIYF. In DNA form, the CDR3 reads TGTGCCAGCAGTAACCACAGGGGGCGCGTTGGAAACACCATATATTTT. The full variable domain, with the rest looked up from reference TRBV28 and TRBJ1-3, is DVKVTQSSRYLVKRTGEKVFLECVQDMDHENMFWYRQDPGLGLRLIYFSYDVKMKEKGDIPEGYSVSREKKERFSLILESASTNQTSMYLCASSNHRGRVGNTIYFGEGSWLTVV.

The chain links TRBV5-4 to TRBJ1-2, with TRBD1 identical over 11 bases. From germline, CDR1 is SGHNT and CDR2 YYREEE (reference sequence). CDR3 length: 14 residues. Germline trimming cut 4 bases from V and 5 bases from J; bases unmatched to any gene: 4. The CDR3 spells CASSQDRGQYGYTF. DNA for the CDR3: TGTGCCAGCAGCCAGGACAGGGGGCAGTATGGCTACACCTTC.

The chain employs TRBV5-4 and TRBJ1-1, with 8 nucleotides matching TRBD1. Germline V gene lookup returns CDR1 SGHNT and CDR2 YYREEE (reference sequence). V gave up 4 bases and J gave up 0 bases; unmatched junction bases: 8. The CDR3 extends over 16 amino acids. CDR3 sequence: CASSQESQGVNTEAFF. The DNA for the CDR3 is TGTGCCAGCAGCCAAGAGTCACAGGGGGTGAACACTGAAGCTTTCTTT.

This chain connects TRBV19 to TRBJ2-7; maybe TRBD2 (6 bases). Germline V gene data show CDR1 as LNHDA and CDR2 as SQIVND (reference sequence). This CDR3 region has 17 residues. Trimming left V 0 bases short and J 2 bases short, with 17 bases between. CDR3 region: CASSIDVGSTGAYEQYF. For the CDR3, the DNA is TGTGCCAGTAGTATAGATGTTGGGAGTACGGGAGCCTACGAGCAGTACTTC.

The chain is built from TRBV5-6 and TRBJ1-1; perhaps TRBD1 as D (5 bases). Trimming removed 0 bases from V and 1 base from J, with 7 bases in between. From germline, CDR1 is SGHDT and CDR2 YYEEEE. The CDR3 has 14 amino acids. The DNA for the CDR3 is TGTGCCAGCAGCTTGGGACAGAGGAACACTGAAGCTTTCTTT. It yields the protein CASSLGQRNTEAFF. Drawing the rest from reference TRBV5-6 and TRBJ1-1, the complete variable domain is DAGVTQSPTHLIKTRGQQVTLRCSPKSGHDTVSWYQQALGQGPQFIFQYYEEEERQRGNFPDRFSGHQFPNYSSELNVNALLLGDSALYLCASSLGQRNTEAFFGQGTRLTVV.

The chain carries TRBV6-5 and TRBJ2-2; D is unclear. The germline V and J ends were trimmed by 4 bases and 4 bases, with 13 bases remaining between them. This CDR3 has 15 residues. CDR1 and CDR2 (germline): MNHEY, SVGAGI. CDR3 sequence reads: CASSLHSLITGELFF. In DNA, the CDR3 is TGTGCCAGCAGTTTACACAGTTTAATCACCGGGGAGCTGTTTTTT.

The chain couples TRBV6-5 to TRBJ1-6; D perhaps matches TRBD1 (5 bases). This CDR3 contains 13 residues. V lost 6 bases to trimming and J lost 7 bases, with 10 bases between them. From germline, CDR1 is MNHEY and CDR2 SVGAGI. The CDR3 region is CASRGRINSPLHF. The CDR3 nucleotides are TGTGCCAGCAGGGGGCGGATCAATTCACCCCTCCACTTT.

The chain carries TRBV4-3 and TRBJ2-3, with D perhaps matching TRBD2 (5 bases). Looked up from germline, CDR1 is LGHNA and CDR2 is YSLEER. The CDR3 has 16 residues. V was clipped by 0 bases and J by 4 bases, with 14 bases between them. The CDR3 bases are TGCGCCAGCAGCCAAGATCGCAGCATGAGGGCAGATACGCAGTATTTT. This codes for CASSQDRSMRADTQYF.

This clone is a singleton in its sample. The junction departs from germline at one end; a sequencing error may be responsible. V is TRBV7-7 and J is TRBJ2-2; D tentatively fits TRBD1 or TRBD2 (5 bases each). Germline values: CDR1 SSHAT, CDR2 FNYEAQ (reference sequence). The CDR3 totals 13 residues. Here the CDR3 reads CASSPLGAGELFF. The CDR3 DNA reads as TGTGCTAGCAGCCCCTTGGGGGCCGGGGAGCTGTTTTTT.

The rearrangement links TRBV5-1 to TRBJ1-1; 7 bases fit TRBD1. The V segment lost 3 bases and the J segment 5 bases; nucleotides outside the gene matches: 7. Germline V gives CDR1 SGHRS, CDR2 YFSETQ. The CDR3 contains 14 residues. CDR3 sequence: CASSSQGGGTEAFF. Here the CDR3 DNA reads TGCGCCAGCAGCTCCCAGGGGGGTGGGACTGAAGCTTTCTTT.

This clone turned up a few times. The rearrangement joins TRBV23-1 to TRBJ1-3, with a weak D call TRBD1 (5 bases). TRBV23-1 counts as an open reading frame of uncertain function. V lost 1 base, J lost 3 bases, and 10 bases lay in between. The CDR3 sequence is 15 residues long. CDR3 protein: CASSQFRRDGNTIYF. The CDR3 DNA follows: TGCGCCAGCAGTCAATTCCGCAGGGATGGAAACACCATATATTTT.